These 4 T cell receptor beta chains share one sample of origin, sequenced in a study of breast tumors, draining lymph nodes, adjacent tissues. Each CDR3 protein gets one entry after TCRdb re-called the multiplex PCR reads with MiXCR. The table has about 180,000 distinct CDR3 sequences, about 33% seen once. Axillary draining lymph nodes of breast cancer patients supplied the node samples. The sequenced sample consisted of axillary lymph node tissue. The receptors were gathered from a female donor with breast cancer. Some clones in this sample may be carry-over from other donors' samples.

This clonotype was seen only a few times. The J gene is TRBJ2-1, the V gene TRBV30; 8 positions match TRBD2. The CDR3 is 16 amino acids. The germline gives CDR1 GTSNPN, CDR2 SVGIG (reference sequence). V was pared by 1 base and J by 2 bases, with 7 bases of the junction left unmatched. The CDR3 coding sequence is TGTGCCTGGAGTGGTCTAAGTAGCGGGACCTACAATGAGCAGTTCTTC. It translates to CAWSGLSSGTYNEQFF.

This clonotype was observed at least ten times. The chain has TRBV11-3 and TRBJ1-2, with unresolved D. The CDR3 spans 14 residues. The V gene's germline CDR1 is SGHNT and CDR2 YENEEA. The V gene lost 3 bases and the J gene lost 4 bases, with 12 bases spanning the gap. In DNA, the CDR3 is TGTGCCAGCAGCTTCGGAGGGTTTATCTATGGCTACACCTTC. As protein: CASSFGGFIYGYTF. Full variable domain (missing parts from reference TRBV11-3 and TRBJ1-2): EAGVVQSPRYKIIEKKQPVAFWCNPISGHNTLYWYLQNLGQGPELLIRYENEEAVDDSQLPKDRFSAERLKGVDSTLKIQPAELGDSAVYLCASSFGGFIYGYTFGSGTRLTVV.

Remarks on this clonotype: The conserved final phenylalanine or tryptophan is absent from the CDR3, which likely points to a read error. Because the CDR3's place on the DNA is in doubt, the DNA is left out and the CDR3 is given as listed by TCRdb. V is TRBV20-1 and J is TRBJ1-6. Counting both end residues, the CDR3 totals 8 amino acids. Germline CDR1 DFQATT, CDR2 SNEGSKA (reference sequence). CDR3: CSASHDTA.

Comments on this clonotype: The CDR3 carries no conserved terminal phenylalanine or tryptophan, so it likely arises from a read error. It is unclear where the CDR3 begins or ends on the DNA, so no DNA is shown, and the CDR3 is as TCRdb lists it. The J gene is TRBJ2-6, the V gene TRBV12-3 or TRBV12-4; TRBD1, as called in the table, went unchecked against the DNA. The CDR3 comprises 8 residues, both ends counted. The CDR3 spells CASSQGTS.